Given below is one T cell receptor (beta chain) in context. Its antigen remains unknown. Sequencing used cDNA as its template, made by extracting RNA and reverse transcribing it. Clones were sequenced by immunoSEQ multiplex PCR, and TCRdb holds only the in-frame ones, with some missing. The data hold about 250,000 clones, with roughly two thirds observed a single time. Using a FACSAria, the CD4+ and CD8+ T cells were sorted from the PBMCs. The sample comes from a study of CD8+ T cells in alopecia areata. At the level of the study: Treatment of the treated patients consisted of oral tofacitinib, 5 to 10 mg twice daily. General study results and limits: Compared with mice, patients displayed less clear TCR sharing, possibly for HLA-related reasons. Resident alphabeta T cells of normal skin are also sequenced in scalp samples.

CDR3 length: 12 residues. The germline gives CDR1 SQVTM, CDR2 ANQGSEA. V dropped 6 bases and J dropped 14; count of bases not matched to a gene: 13. Sample: CD4+ T cells sorted from blood, taken at week 0. This sequence originates from a human donor with alopecia areata. The gene calls are TRBV29-1 and TRBJ2-1; 7 nucleotides line up with TRBD2. For the CDR3, the DNA is TGCAGCGTATGGGAGGGAGCTATCCACGAGTTCTTC. Amino acid sequence: CSVWEGAIHEFF.